These 9 T cell receptor beta chains share one sample of origin, sequenced in a study of blood T cell repertoires in COVID-19. Profiled with immunoSEQ multiplex PCR; TCRdb holds only in-frame clones, not every one. Counted here are approximately 300,000 clones, 87% occurring once; the ten biggest clones make up 2.2%. Source material: peripheral blood. All receptors come from a woman between 50 and 59 years old who had recovered from COVID-19.

The rearrangement joins TRBV7-8 to TRBJ2-1, with 10 positions matching TRBD2. The CDR3 extends over 17 amino acids. V shed 1 base, J shed 4 bases, and the junction held 7 bases outside the gene matches. Germline-derived CDR1 and CDR2 are SGHVS and FQNEAQ. CDR3 in DNA: TGTGCCAGCAGCTTAGTCATCCCACTAGCGGGATACAATGAGCAGTTCTTC. It specifies CASSLVIPLAGYNEQFF.

The CDR3 coding sequence is TGTGCCAGCAGCGCAGCAGGGGGCAGGACTGAAGCTTTCTTT. It encodes CASSAAGGRTEAFF. This sequence joins TRBV7-3 and TRBJ1-1; 8 bases fit TRBD1. V was clipped by 5 bases and J by 5 bases; unmatched bases: 7. Germline V gene data show CDR1 as SGHTA and CDR2 as FQGTGA. The CDR3 is 14 amino acids.

This clone was counted a few times. This chain joins TRBV9 and TRBJ2-1; D is possibly TRBD1 (7 bases). Germline V gene lookup returns CDR1 SGDLS and CDR2 YYNGEE. The CDR3 spans 14 residues. Trimming pared 4 bases from V and 6 bases from J, leaving 14 bases between. The CDR3 loop is CASSTGQEGNEQFF. The CDR3 nucleotides read TGTGCCAGCAGCACCGGACAGGAGGGCAATGAGCAGTTCTTC.

The chain uses TRBV5-4 and TRBJ2-5, with 7 bases lining up with TRBD2. CDR3 size: 15 residues. V shed 3 bases, J shed 2 bases, and the junction held 7 bases outside the gene matches. From germline, CDR1 is SGHNT and CDR2 YYREEE (reference sequence). The CDR3 reads CASSSAAGDQETQYF. The CDR3 bases are TGTGCCAGCAGCTCGGCCGCGGGGGATCAAGAGACCCAGTACTTC.

V gene TRBV6-6 combines with J gene TRBJ2-7, with a weak D call TRBD2 (5 bases). Trimming took off 5 bases at V and 1 base at J, with 9 bases between the two ends. The CDR3 extends over 13 amino acids. Germline loops: CDR1 MNHNY, CDR2 SVGAGI (reference sequence). This CDR3 is CASSATGSYEQYF. CDR3 in DNA: TGTGCCAGCAGTGCCACGGGGTCCTACGAGCAGTACTTC.

V usage is TRBV9 and J usage is TRBJ2-7; TRBD2 aligns across 8 bases. V trimming: 0 bases; J trimming: 2 bases; junction bases outside the gene matches: 4. The CDR3 is 15 amino acids. CDR1 and CDR2 (germline): SGDLS, YYNGEE. CDR3 residues: CASSVAGGITYEQYF. CDR3 DNA: TGTGCCAGCAGCGTAGCGGGGGGGATAACCTACGAGCAGTACTTC. The variable domain in full, with the rest retrieved from reference TRBV9 and TRBJ2-7, is DSGVTQTPKHLITATGQRVTLRCSPRSGDLSVYWYQQSLDQGLQFLIQYYNGEERAKGNILERFSAQQFPDLHSELNLSSLELGDSALYFCASSVAGGITYEQYFGPGTRLTVT.

The V gene is TRBV27, the J gene TRBJ2-7; D gene unclear. V was cut by 3 bases and J by 3 bases, with 12 bases left in between. The germline V gene has CDR1 MNHEY and CDR2 SMNVEV (reference sequence). The length of the CDR3 is 14 residues. The CDR3 here is CASSFGGSGYEQYF. CDR3 DNA sequence: TGTGCCAGCAGTTTCGGCGGCTCGGGCTACGAGCAGTACTTC.

A single count supports this clone. J is TRBJ2-1 and V is TRBV5-1; D is unclear. CDR1 and CDR2 from the germline V gene are SGHRS and YFSETQ. CDR3 length: 14 amino acids. V was cut by 0 bases and J by 6 bases, with 10 bases left in between. The DNA of the CDR3 is TGCGCCAGCAGCTTGGGGAGTCTGGGCAATGAGCAGTTCTTC. Translating gives CASSLGSLGNEQFF.

This clone was detected only once. This sequence joins TRBV7-9 and TRBJ1-1; D remains ambiguous. Germline V lookup: CDR1 SEHNR, CDR2 FQNEAQ (reference sequence). The ends were cut back, 3 bases at V and 0 bases at J, with 8 bases in the middle. The CDR3 has 14 amino acids. CDR3 in amino acids: CASSFGSMNTEAFF. The DNA of the CDR3 is TGTGCCAGCAGCTTTGGGAGTATGAACACTGAAGCTTTCTTT.